This TCR beta chain was obtained from a study of shared clonotypes between healthy human individuals. Study findings and constraints: Naive CD4 clonotype sharing across a handful of donors was 4% to 5%. Relative to memory subsets, naive subsets generally showed larger estimated richness. Tissue TCR repertoires likely differ from these blood-only repertoires.

Notes on this clone: The antigen is unknown.

TCRdb's table, derived via immunoSEQ multiplex PCR, lists solely in-frame clones and lacks some. Of a few million clones in the sample, around 95% were seen once. CD4+ cells underwent separation, giving CD45RA+ naive and CD45RA-negative memory subsets. Per the germline V gene, CDR1 is SQVTM and CDR2 is ANQGSEA. This CDR3 region has 12 residues. The V end lost 0 bases, the J end lost 4 bases, and 6 bases lay between the germline ends. V and J are TRBV29-1 and TRBJ2-5; D gene ambiguous. Material for sequencing was naive CD4+ T cells sorted from blood. Sample subset: CD45RA+ positively selected. This receptor was identified in a man between 18 and 29 years old in good health. CDR3 protein: CSVEEFGETQYF. CDR3 in DNA: TGCAGCGTTGAAGAGTTTGGAGAGACCCAGTACTTC.